This T cell receptor beta chain is drawn from a study of shared clonotypes between healthy human individuals (dated by TCRdb to 2018 to 2020). Concerning the study at large: A few men and a couple of women, aged 18 to 49 years, made up the cohort. For each donor, CD4 naive and CD4 memory were each given three plates, CD8 naive was given two plates, and CD8 memory was given one plate. To estimate repertoire size and how much clonotypes are shared between individuals, the study performed deep sequencing of blood TCR repertoires from a few healthy adults. To increase sequencing depth and limit assay-specific biases, different laboratories used diverse techniques to prepare libraries and sequence TCR repertoires. Per donor, leukapheresis produced somewhere between about 0.94 and 9.5 billion PBMCs.

In the germline V gene, CDR1 corresponds to KGHSH and CDR2 to LQKENI. CDR3 length: 15 amino acids, cysteine to phenylalanine. Only the CDR3 DNA stays, 45 bases, in frame from base 1. V is cut by 2 bases and J by 0 bases, and the space between the germline ends is 8 bases. The study at large found these results: Clonotypes shared by all four sorted-subset donors showed higher generation probabilities than non-shared clonotypes. Across a few donors, approximately 5% of naive CD4, roughly 3.8% of naive CD8, under 2.5% of memory CD4, and 0.4% of memory CD8 clonotypes were shared. Sampling was limited to blood, and TCR repertoires in tissue likely differ from TCR repertoires in blood. The genetic and exposure-history diversity represented was limited by the small number of donors. Even with the large sequencing depth, rarefaction of the sorted-subset datasets indicated that sequencing was incomplete. Larger estimated clonotype richness was generally found for naive subsets than for memory subsets. Pairwise subsampling led to the expectation that sequencing depth would affect the degree of clonotype sharing among donors.

TCR CDR3 regions were amplified from genomic DNA by multiplex PCR using the deep immunoSEQ assay. For each cell subset, the extracted genomic DNA was distributed evenly across all wells of several immunoSEQ 96-well plates, and each plate served as one replicate. Each replicate PCR for sorted subsets received around 0.2 ug genomic DNA, equal to roughly 33,000 T cell genomes. Purified libraries were measured with a Qubit 3.0 fluorometer, size-checked on a Bioanalyzer 2100, and measured again with the KAPA Library Quantification kit. Every immunoSEQ 96-well plate was sequenced on a separate single-read 150-cycle Illumina NextSeq 550 flow cell. The study's processing was this. The immunoSEQ output contained only junctional sequences without quality scores, so filtering could not match that applied to full-length reads. Sequences were annotated with PyIR, a Python wrapper for IgBLAST v1.9, using IMGT germline references to assign V/J genes and CDR3. Reads were removed for weak V/J assignments (E-value above 1e-6), missing CDR3, stop codons, out-of-frame junctions, or ambiguous translated residues. V3J clonotypes were defined by identical inferred V gene, J gene, and CDR3 amino acid sequence. The percentage overlap between two repertoires was calculated by dividing the number of shared unique clonotypes by the size of the smaller repertoire. Repertoire richness was assessed with RTK rarefaction, the Chao1 estimator, and Recon v2.1 estimates of unobserved clonotypes. OLGA was used to compute generation probabilities for all TCRbeta clonotypes that the gDNA method yielded from a handful of donors. TCRdb's version of the immuneACCESS table is confined to in-frame rearrangements and falls short of the full clone set. An unresolved V gene accounts for under half of the shortfall where checked; the remainder is of unknown origin. The D gene and trimming were derived from the DNA, and the V and J assignments and clone size from that table. Counted in this sample were roughly 2,500,000 clones; 80% to 95% of them appeared once. The ten largest clones add up to 0.36% of the sample.

Donors were healthy HIV-negative adults with no recently reported acute infections or vaccinations. Every donor was a Caucasian adult living in Nashville, Tennessee, USA. CD4+ T cells were enriched through magnetic negative selection, after which naive cells were positively selected on CD45RA and the remaining negative fraction served as the memory subset. After blood collection by leukapheresis, PBMCs were isolated using Ficoll-Histopaque density gradient centrifugation and then cryopreserved in the vapor phase of liquid nitrogen. Analytical flow cytometry was used to check the purity and quantity of every magnetically sorted T cell population. Each sorted fraction had its genomic DNA isolated and then quantified by UV absorbance on a Nanodrop 2000c. As for this clone: The antigen it recognizes is unknown. No qualities accompany the bases; no much larger clone lies one base away. This sample includes further DNA sequences coding for the same CDR3.

The clonotype was recovered from a man aged 18 to 35 in good health. Some clones in this sample may be carry-over from other donors' samples. Sequencing input: naive CD4+ T cells from PBMCs. This sample's cell subset or site label indicates: CD45RA+ positively selected. The rearranged chain carries TRBV18 and TRBJ2-1; the D gene is perhaps TRBD2, from 6 matching bases. CDR3 protein: CASSPAGSSYNEQFF. The DNA reads TGTGCCAGCTCACCAGCCGGGAGCTCCTACAATGAGCAGTTCTTC.